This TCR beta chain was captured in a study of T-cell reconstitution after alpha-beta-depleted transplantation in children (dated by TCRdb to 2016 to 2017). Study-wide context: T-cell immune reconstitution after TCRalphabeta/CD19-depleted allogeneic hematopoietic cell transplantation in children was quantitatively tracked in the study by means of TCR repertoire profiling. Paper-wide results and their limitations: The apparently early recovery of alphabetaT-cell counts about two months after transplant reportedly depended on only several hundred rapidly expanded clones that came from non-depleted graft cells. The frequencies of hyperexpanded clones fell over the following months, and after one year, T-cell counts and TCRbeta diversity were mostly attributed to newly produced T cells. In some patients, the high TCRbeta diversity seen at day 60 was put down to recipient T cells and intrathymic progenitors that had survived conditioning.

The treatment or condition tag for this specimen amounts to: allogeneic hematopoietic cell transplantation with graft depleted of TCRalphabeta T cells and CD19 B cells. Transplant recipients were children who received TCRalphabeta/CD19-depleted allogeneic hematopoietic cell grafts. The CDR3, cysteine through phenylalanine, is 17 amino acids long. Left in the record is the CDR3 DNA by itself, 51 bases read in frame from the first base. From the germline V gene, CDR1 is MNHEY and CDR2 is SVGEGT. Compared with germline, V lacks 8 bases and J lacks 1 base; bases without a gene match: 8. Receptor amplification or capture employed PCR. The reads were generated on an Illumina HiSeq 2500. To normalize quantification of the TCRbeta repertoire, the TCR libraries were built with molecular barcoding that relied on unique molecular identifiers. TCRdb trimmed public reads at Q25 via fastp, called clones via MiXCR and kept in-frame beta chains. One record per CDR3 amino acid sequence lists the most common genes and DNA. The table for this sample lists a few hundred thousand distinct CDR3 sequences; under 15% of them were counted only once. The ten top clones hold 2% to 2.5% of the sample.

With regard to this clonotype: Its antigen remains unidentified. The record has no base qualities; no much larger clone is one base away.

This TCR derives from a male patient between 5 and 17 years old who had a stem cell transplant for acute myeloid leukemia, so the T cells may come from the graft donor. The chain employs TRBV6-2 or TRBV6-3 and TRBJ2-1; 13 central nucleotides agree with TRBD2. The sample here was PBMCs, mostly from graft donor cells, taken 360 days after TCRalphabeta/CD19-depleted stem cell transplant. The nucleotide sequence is TGTGCCAGCCGGGGACTAGCGGGAATTTCATCCTACAATGAGCAGTTCTTC. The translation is CASRGLAGISSYNEQFF.